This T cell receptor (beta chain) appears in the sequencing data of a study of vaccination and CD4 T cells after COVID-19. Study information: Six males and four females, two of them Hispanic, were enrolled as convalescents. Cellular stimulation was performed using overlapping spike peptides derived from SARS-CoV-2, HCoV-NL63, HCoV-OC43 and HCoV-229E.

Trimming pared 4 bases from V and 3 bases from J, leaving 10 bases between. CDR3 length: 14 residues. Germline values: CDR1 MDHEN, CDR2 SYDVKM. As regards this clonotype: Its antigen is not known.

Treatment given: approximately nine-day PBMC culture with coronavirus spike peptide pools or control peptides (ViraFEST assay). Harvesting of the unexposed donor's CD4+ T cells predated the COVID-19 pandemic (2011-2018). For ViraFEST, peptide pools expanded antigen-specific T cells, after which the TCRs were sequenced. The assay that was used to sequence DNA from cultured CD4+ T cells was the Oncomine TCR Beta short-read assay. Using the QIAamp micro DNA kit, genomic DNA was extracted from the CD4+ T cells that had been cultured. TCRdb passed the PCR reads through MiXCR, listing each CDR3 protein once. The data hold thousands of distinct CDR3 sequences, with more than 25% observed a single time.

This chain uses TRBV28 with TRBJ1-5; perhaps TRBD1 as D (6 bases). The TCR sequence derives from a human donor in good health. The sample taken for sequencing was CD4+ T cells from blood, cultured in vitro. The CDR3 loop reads CASSSGDPNQPQHF. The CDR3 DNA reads TGTGCCAGCAGTTCAGGGGATCCCAATCAGCCCCAGCATTTT.